The present TCR beta chain was sequenced within a study of blood T cell repertoires in COVID-19. The wider study: There were acute and convalescent COVID-19 samples, and they came from the United States, Italy and Spain. Sources were T cells, B-cell-depleted T cells, or PBMCs; the material itself was cDNA or gDNA.

Original methodology: Estimated nucleated cell counts came from reference gene primer amplification. Sequencing used immunoSEQ multiplex PCR; TCRdb keeps in-frame clones, though not all of them. V, J and clone size are those of that table, while D and trimming were read from the DNA. Of fewer than 20,000 clones listed, around 87% were seen once; the top ten hold around 13%. The CDR3 is 18 residues long. V shed 1 base, J shed 3 bases, and the junction held 9 bases outside the gene matches. Per the germline V gene, CDR1 is LGHDT and CDR2 is YNNKEL (reference sequence). This clone appeared once. The chain employs TRBV3-1 (or the pseudogene TRBV3-2) and TRBJ1-3; 10 bases are a match to TRBD1. This TCR was recovered from a human donor in a cohort sampled during active COVID-19. Sequencing was carried out using peripheral blood. CDR3 residues: CASSQVSAGQGIGNTIYF. The CDR3 DNA sequence: TGTGCCAGCAGCCAAGTCAGTGCGGGACAGGGGATTGGAAACACCATATATTTT.